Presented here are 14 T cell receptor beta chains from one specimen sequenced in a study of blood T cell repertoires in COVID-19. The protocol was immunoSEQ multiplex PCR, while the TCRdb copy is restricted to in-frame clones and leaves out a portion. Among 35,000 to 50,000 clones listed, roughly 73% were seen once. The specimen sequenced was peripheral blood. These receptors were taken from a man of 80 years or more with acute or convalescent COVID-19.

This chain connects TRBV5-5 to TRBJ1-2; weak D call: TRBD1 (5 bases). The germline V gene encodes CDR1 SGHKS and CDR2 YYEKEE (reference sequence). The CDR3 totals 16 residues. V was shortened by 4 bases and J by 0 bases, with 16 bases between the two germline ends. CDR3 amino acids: CASSLGQGLSNYGYTF. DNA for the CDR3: TGTGCCAGCAGCCTAGGACAAGGACTATCTAACTATGGCTACACCTTC.

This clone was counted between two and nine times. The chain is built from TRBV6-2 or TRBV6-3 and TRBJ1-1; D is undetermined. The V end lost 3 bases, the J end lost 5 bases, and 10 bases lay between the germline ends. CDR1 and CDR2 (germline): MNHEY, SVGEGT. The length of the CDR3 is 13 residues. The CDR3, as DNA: TGTGCCAGCAGTTATTTTGGAGAAACTGAAGCTTTCTTT. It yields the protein CASSYFGETEAFF.

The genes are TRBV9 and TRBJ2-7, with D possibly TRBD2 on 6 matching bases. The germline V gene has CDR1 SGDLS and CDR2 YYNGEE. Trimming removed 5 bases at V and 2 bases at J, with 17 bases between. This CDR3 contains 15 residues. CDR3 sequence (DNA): TGTGCCAGCAGAGCGGGCCCGACGCTAACCTACGAGCAGTACTTC. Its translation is CASRAGPTLTYEQYF.

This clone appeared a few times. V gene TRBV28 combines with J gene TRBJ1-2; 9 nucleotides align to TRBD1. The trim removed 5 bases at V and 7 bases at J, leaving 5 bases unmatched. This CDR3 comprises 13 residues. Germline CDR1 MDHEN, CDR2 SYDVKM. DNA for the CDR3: TGTGCCAGCAGTGTACAGGGGGCGCCTGGCTACACCTTC. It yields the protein CASSVQGAPGYTF.

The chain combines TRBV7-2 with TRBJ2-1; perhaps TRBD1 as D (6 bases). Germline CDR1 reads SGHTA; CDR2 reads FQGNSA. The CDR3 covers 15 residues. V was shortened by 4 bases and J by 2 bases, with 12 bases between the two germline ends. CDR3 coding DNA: TGTGCCAGCAGCTCCCAGAGACAGGCCTACAATGAGCAGTTCTTC. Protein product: CASSSQRQAYNEQFF.

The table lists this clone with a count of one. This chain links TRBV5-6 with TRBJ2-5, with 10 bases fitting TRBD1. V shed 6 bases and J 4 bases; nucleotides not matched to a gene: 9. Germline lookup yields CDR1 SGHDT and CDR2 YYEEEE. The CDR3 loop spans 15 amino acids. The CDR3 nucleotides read TGTGCCAGCAACAGACAGGGGGCGAATGGAGAGACCCAGTACTTC. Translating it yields CASNRQGANGETQYF.

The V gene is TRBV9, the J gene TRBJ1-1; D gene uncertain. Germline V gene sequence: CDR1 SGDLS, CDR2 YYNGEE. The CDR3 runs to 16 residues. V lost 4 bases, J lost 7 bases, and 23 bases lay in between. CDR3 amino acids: CASSSEARLLMGEAFF. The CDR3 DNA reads TGTGCCAGCAGCTCCGAAGCCAGGCTCCTCATGGGTGAAGCTTTCTTT.

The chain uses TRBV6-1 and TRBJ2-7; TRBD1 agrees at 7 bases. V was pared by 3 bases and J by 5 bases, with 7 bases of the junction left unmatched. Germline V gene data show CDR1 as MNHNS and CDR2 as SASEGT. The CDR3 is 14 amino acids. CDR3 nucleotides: TGTGCCAGCAGTGACCTACAGGGGATCAACGAGCAGTACTTC. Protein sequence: CASSDLQGINEQYF.

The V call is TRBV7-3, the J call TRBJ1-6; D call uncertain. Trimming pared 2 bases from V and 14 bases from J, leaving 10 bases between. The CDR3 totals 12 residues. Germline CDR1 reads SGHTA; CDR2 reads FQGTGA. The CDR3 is CASSLRGVTLHF. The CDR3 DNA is TGTGCCAGCAGCTTACGGGGAGTCACCCTCCACTTT.

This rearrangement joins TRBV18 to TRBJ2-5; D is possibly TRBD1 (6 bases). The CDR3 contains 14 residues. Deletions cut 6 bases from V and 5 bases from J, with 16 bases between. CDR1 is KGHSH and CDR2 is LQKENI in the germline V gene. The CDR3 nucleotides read TGTGCCAGCTCCCGCCAAACAGGGATGGAGACCCAGTACTTC. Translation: CASSRQTGMETQYF.

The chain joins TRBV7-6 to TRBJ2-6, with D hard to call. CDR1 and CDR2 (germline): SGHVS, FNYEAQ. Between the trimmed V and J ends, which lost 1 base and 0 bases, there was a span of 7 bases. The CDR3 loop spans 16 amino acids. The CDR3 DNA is TGTGCCAGCAGCTTAGAAGTCTACTCTGGGGCCAACGTCCTGACTTTC. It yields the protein CASSLEVYSGANVLTF.

CDR3 region: CASSENFRGTGELFF. In nucleotides, the CDR3 is TGTGCCAGCAGTGAAAACTTTAGGGGTACCGGGGAGCTGTTTTTT. The chain combines TRBV2 with TRBJ2-2, with D maybe TRBD1 (5 bases). In germline, CDR1 is SNHLY, CDR2 FYNNEI. This CDR3 spans 15 amino acids. Trimming stripped 2 bases from V and 5 bases from J, with 12 bases between.

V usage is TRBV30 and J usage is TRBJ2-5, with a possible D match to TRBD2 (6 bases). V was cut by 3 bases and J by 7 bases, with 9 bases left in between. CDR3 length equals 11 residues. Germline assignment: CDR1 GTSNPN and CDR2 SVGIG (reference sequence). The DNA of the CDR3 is TGTGCCTGGAGGGGGGGTCGGACCCAGTACTTC. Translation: CAWRGGRTQYF.

DNA of the CDR3: TGTGCCTGGACTCCCACTAGCGGGAGAGAGACCCAGTACTTC. This encodes CAWTPTSGRETQYF. V usage is TRBV30 and J usage is TRBJ2-5; the match to TRBD2 covers 11 bases. With V trimmed by 4 bases and J by 4 bases, 5 bases remained unmatched. The CDR3 extends over 14 amino acids. The germline CDR1 and CDR2 sequences are GTSNPN and SVGIG (reference sequence).